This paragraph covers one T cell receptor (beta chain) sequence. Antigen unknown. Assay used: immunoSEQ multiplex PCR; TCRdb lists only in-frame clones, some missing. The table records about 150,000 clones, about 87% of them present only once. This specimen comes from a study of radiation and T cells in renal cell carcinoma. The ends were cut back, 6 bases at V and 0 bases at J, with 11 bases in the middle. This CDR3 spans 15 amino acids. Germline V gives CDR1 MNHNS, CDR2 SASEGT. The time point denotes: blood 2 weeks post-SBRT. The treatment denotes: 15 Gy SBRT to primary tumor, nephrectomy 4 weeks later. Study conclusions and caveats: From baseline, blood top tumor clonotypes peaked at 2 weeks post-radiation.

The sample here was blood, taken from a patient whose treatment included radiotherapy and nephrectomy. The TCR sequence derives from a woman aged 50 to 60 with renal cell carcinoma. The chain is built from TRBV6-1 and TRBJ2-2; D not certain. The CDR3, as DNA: TGTGCCAGCAGGCGAGGATCTACGAACACCGGGGAGCTGTTTTTT. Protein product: CASRRGSTNTGELFF.